This T cell receptor beta chain is from a study of cytotoxic CD8 clonotypes in ibrutinib-treated CLL. This clone was found a few times. Trimming cost V 6 bases and J 2 bases, with 21 bases left between them. Germline lookup yields CDR1 LNHDA and CDR2 SQIVND (reference sequence). This CDR3 comprises 17 residues. This table comes from immunoSEQ multiplex PCR, and its TCRdb copy is limited to in-frame clones, with some not included. The sample gives about 200,000 clones, around three quarters of which show up once; roughly an eighth is in the top ten. This receptor was obtained from a human donor with chronic lymphocytic leukemia. The sample was PBMCs, taken after 24 months of ibrutinib treatment. The chain employs TRBV19 and TRBJ2-3, with TRBD2 as a possible D gene (5 bases). CDR3 sequence reads: CASSPFEGWAHTDTQYF. Written as DNA, the CDR3 is TGTGCCAGTAGCCCCTTTGAGGGCTGGGCCCACACAGATACGCAGTATTTT.